This is a list of T cell receptor beta chains from one sample in a study of blood T cell repertoires in COVID-19. The data were produced by immunoSEQ multiplex PCR, yet TCRdb's version contains in-frame clones alone and is incomplete. Among approximately 180,000 clones, roughly 87% were seen once, and the ten largest hold roughly 1.4%. The source material was peripheral blood. These receptor sequences come from a woman in her forties or fifties with acute or convalescent COVID-19. The CDR3 runs from the conserved cysteine through the conserved F or W. D genes are given only for firm matches. Clone size is shown for a subset of rows, as once, few, many or a class of expanded clone.

V gene: TRBV6-5
clone size: -
D gene: TRBD1
J gene: TRBJ2-2
CDR3 DNA: TGTGCCAGCAGGAAACGACAGGGAAACACCGGGGAGCTGTTTTTT
CDR3 protein: CASRKRQGNTGELFF

V gene: TRBV5-1
clone size: -
D gene: -
J gene: TRBJ1-1
CDR3 DNA: TGCGCCAGCAGCTTGGCCCCGGGGCCAGGGGCCCCTGAAGCTTTCTTT
CDR3 protein: CASSLAPGPGAPEAFF

V gene: TRBV6-1
clone size: -
D gene: TRBD1
J gene: TRBJ1-3
CDR3 DNA: TGTGCCAGCAGTGCTGGGACAGGGACGGTCGGAAACACCATATATTTT
CDR3 protein: CASSAGTGTVGNTIYF

V gene: TRBV4-2
clone size: -
D gene: TRBD1
J gene: TRBJ2-7
CDR3 DNA: TGTGCCAGCAGCCAAGATCAAGGACAGGGTGACGAGCAGTACTTC
CDR3 protein: CASSQDQGQGDEQYF

V gene: TRBV7-8
clone size: -
D gene: -
J gene: TRBJ1-3
CDR3 DNA: TGTGCCAGCAGCTTAGTGGTATGGGGAGAGGTGGCCGGCCATAGAAACACCATATATTTT
CDR3 protein: CASSLVVWGEVAGHRNTIYF

V gene: TRBV5-4
clone size: -
D gene: TRBD2
J gene: TRBJ2-2
CDR3 DNA: TGTGCCAGCAGCTGGGGGACTAGCGGGGGGAACACCGGGGAGCTGTTTTTT
CDR3 protein: CASSWGTSGGNTGELFF

V gene: TRBV11-2
clone size: -
D gene: TRBD1
J gene: TRBJ2-5
CDR3 DNA: TGTGCCAGCAGTTTTAGACCGGGACAGCAAGAGACCCAGTACTTC
CDR3 protein: CASSFRPGQQETQYF

V gene: TRBV19
clone size: -
D gene: -
J gene: TRBJ1-1
CDR3 DNA: TGTGCCAGTAGTATAAGGGGTGGGGACACTGAAGCTTTCTTT
CDR3 protein: CASSIRGGDTEAFF

V gene: TRBV3-1/TRBV3-2
clone size: -
D gene: TRBD2
J gene: TRBJ2-7
CDR3 DNA: TGTGCCAGCAGCCAACGGACTAGCGGCGGGGGGAGGGAGCAGTACTTC
CDR3 protein: CASSQRTSGGGREQYF

V gene: TRBV29-1
clone size: -
D gene: TRBD1
J gene: TRBJ2-7
CDR3 DNA: TGCAGCGTTGACACAGGGGGCTACGAGCAGTACTTC
CDR3 protein: CSVDTGGYEQYF

V gene: TRBV27
clone size: once
D gene: TRBD1
J gene: TRBJ1-4
CDR3 DNA: TGTGCCAGCAGGACAGGGGGTCCTAATGAAAAACTGTTTTTT
CDR3 protein: CASRTGGPNEKLFF

V gene: TRBV5-1
clone size: -
D gene: -
J gene: TRBJ2-5
CDR3 DNA: TGCGCCAGCAGCTTGGGTGCTAGCCAAGAGACCCAGTACTTC
CDR3 protein: CASSLGASQETQYF

V gene: TRBV12-3/TRBV12-4
clone size: -
D gene: TRBD1
J gene: TRBJ1-1
CDR3 DNA: TGTGCCAGCAGTCCGGGGACAGGAGATGCAGCTTTCTTT
CDR3 protein: CASSPGTGDAAFF

V gene: TRBV7-3
clone size: -
D gene: -
J gene: TRBJ2-3
CDR3 DNA: TGTGCCAGCAGCTCGACAGGGAGGGATACGCAGTATTTT
CDR3 protein: CASSSTGRDTQYF

V gene: TRBV11-2
clone size: once
D gene: TRBD2
J gene: TRBJ2-3
CDR3 DNA: TGTGCCAGCAGCTTAGACGCGGGAGGGGGGACACGGTATACGCAGTATTTT
CDR3 protein: CASSLDAGGGTRYTQYF

V gene: TRBV6-2/TRBV6-3
clone size: -
D gene: -
J gene: TRBJ2-7
CDR3 DNA: TGTGCCAGCAGTTCCCCTCCCTACGAGCAGTACTTC
CDR3 protein: CASSSPPYEQYF

V gene: TRBV7-2
clone size: -
D gene: TRBD2
J gene: TRBJ2-1
CDR3 DNA: TGTGCCAGCAGCTCCTATCGGGGGGGCTCGCGGAATGAGCAGTTCTTC
CDR3 protein: CASSSYRGGSRNEQFF

V gene: TRBV11-2
clone size: -
D gene: TRBD2
J gene: TRBJ2-1
CDR3 DNA: TGTGCCAGCAGTCACACTAGCGGGGGGGCCTTCGAGCAGTTCTTC
CDR3 protein: CASSHTSGGAFEQFF

V gene: TRBV6-5
clone size: -
D gene: TRBD1
J gene: TRBJ1-2
CDR3 DNA: TGTGCCAGCAGTTTGGGGACAGGGGGCTCCACCTATGGCTACACCTTC
CDR3 protein: CASSLGTGGSTYGYTF

V gene: TRBV27
clone size: -
D gene: TRBD2
J gene: TRBJ2-4
CDR3 DNA: TGTGCCAGCAGGCATGTAGCGGGGGGTGGTGAGGGTGGCAAAAACATTCAGTACTTC
CDR3 protein: CASRHVAGGGEGGKNIQYF

V gene: TRBV19
clone size: -
D gene: TRBD1
J gene: TRBJ2-7
CDR3 DNA: TGTGCCAGTACAGGGGGTAATACCTACGAGCAGTACTTC
CDR3 protein: CASTGGNTYEQYF